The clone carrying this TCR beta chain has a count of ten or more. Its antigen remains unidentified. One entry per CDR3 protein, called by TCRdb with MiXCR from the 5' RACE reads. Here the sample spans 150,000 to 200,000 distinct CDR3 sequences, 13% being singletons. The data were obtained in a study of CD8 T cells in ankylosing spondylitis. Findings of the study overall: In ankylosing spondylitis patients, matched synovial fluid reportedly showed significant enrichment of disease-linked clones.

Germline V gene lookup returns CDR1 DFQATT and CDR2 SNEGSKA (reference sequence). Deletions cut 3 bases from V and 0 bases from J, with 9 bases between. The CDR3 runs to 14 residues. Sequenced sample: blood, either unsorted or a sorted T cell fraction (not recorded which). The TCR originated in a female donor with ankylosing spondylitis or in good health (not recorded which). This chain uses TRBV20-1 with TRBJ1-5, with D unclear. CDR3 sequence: CSASPGNSNQPQHF. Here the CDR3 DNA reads TGCAGTGCTAGCCCCGGGAATAGCAATCAGCCCCAGCATTTT.